Listed below are T cell receptor beta chains from one sample, sequenced in a study of naive and memory T cell subsets. One entry per CDR3 protein results from TCRdb running MiXCR on the UMI-ligation and nested PCR reads. Among about 150,000 distinct CDR3 sequences listed, 22% were seen once. The source material was naive CD4+ T cells from blood. These receptors were taken from a human donor in good health. Both conserved end residues are part of each CDR3. The D gene is left open where the match is weak. Part of the rows lack a size; the others show once, few, many or a class for expanded clones.

CDR3 DNA	CDR3 protein	clone size	V gene	J gene	D gene
TGTGCCAGTAGTCTGTGGACTAGCGGGAGTGAGACCCAGTACTTC	CASSLWTSGSETQYF	many	TRBV19	TRBJ2-5	TRBD2
TGCAGCGTTGGGGGGGAGAATCAGCCCCAGCATTTT	CSVGGENQPQHF	few	TRBV29-1	TRBJ1-5	.
TGCAGTGCTAGCGGGCTTTCCTACAATGAGCAGTTCTTC	CSASGLSYNEQFF	.	TRBV20-1	TRBJ2-1	.
TGTGCCAGCAGTCAACTAGCGGGCCATGACCATGAGCAGTTCTTC	CASSQLAGHDHEQFF	.	TRBV6-4	TRBJ2-1	TRBD2
TGCAGTGCTAGAGGCCTTTACGAGCAGTACTTC	CSARGLYEQYF	few	TRBV20-1	TRBJ2-7	.
TGTGCCAGCAGTGGACAGGTTAATACGCAGTATTTT	CASSGQVNTQYF	many	TRBV28	TRBJ2-3	TRBD1
TGTGCCAGCAGTTTATACTCACTAGCGGGAACCTTCGGGGAGCTGTTTTTT	CASSLYSLAGTFGELFF	.	TRBV28	TRBJ2-2	TRBD2
TGTGCCAGCAGTTATCCCCCCAGGGGCCACGAGCAGTACTTC	CASSYPPRGHEQYF	few	TRBV12-3/TRBV12-4	TRBJ2-7	.
TGTGCCAGCAGCTTTGGTCTAGCGGGAGTCATCTCCTACAATGAGCAGTTCTTC	CASSFGLAGVISYNEQFF	many	TRBV7-2	TRBJ2-1	TRBD2
TGTGCCAGCGGCAGGGGCACCTACGAGCAGTACTTC	CASGRGTYEQYF	once	TRBV11-1	TRBJ2-7	.
TGTGCCAGCAGCTACCCGTCGGTAGCGGGTCAAACCGGGGAGCTGTTTTTT	CASSYPSVAGQTGELFF	.	TRBV13	TRBJ2-2	TRBD2
TGCGCCAGCAGTGAGTCGAAGGGGGCGGGAAATGAGCAGTTCTTC	CASSESKGAGNEQFF	.	TRBV10-1	TRBJ2-1	.
TGCGCCAGCAGTGGACAGGGGATCACCGGGGAGCTGTTTTTT	CASSGQGITGELFF	many	TRBV10-2	TRBJ2-2	TRBD1
TGTGCCAGCTCACCACTTGCCCAGGGACTAGCGAAAAGAGATACGCAGTATTTT	CASSPLAQGLAKRDTQYF	few	TRBV18	TRBJ2-3	TRBD2
TGCAGTGCTCTGAGTCGGGACAAGAGCTCCTACAATGAGCAGTTCTTC	CSALSRDKSSYNEQFF	few	TRBV20-1	TRBJ2-1	.
TGCAGCGTTGCGGGGACGGCAGTCCGCTACACCTTC	CSVAGTAVRYTF	.	TRBV29-1	TRBJ1-2	.
TGTGCCAGCGGTAAAGGGTCCGATACGCAGTATTTT	CASGKGSDTQYF	.	TRBV12-3/TRBV12-4	TRBJ2-3	.
TGTGCCAGCCTTCGAGAGCGGATCACAGATACGCAGTATTTT	CASLRERITDTQYF	.	TRBV12-3/TRBV12-4	TRBJ2-3	.
TGCAGCGCCCGGGGTCTCATGAACACTGAAGCTTTCTTT	CSARGLMNTEAFF	few	TRBV29-1	TRBJ1-1	.
TGTGCCATCAGTGGGCAACTGACGCAACGCGAGCAGTTCTTC	CAISGQLTQREQFF	.	TRBV10-3	TRBJ2-1	.
TGTGCCAGCAGCGTACGGCCGATAGGATTCACAGATACGCAGTATTTT	CASSVRPIGFTDTQYF	.	TRBV9	TRBJ2-3	.
TGTGCCTGGAGGGAACAGGGTGTCACTGAAGCTTTCTTT	CAWREQGVTEAFF	.	TRBV30	TRBJ1-1	.
TGCGCCAGCAGCCAAGATAGGGGGACTCTCCATAGCAATCAGCCCCAGCATTTT	CASSQDRGTLHSNQPQHF	few	TRBV4-1	TRBJ1-5	.
TGTGCCAGCAGTCCACGGGACAGGATTGTAAGCTCCTACGAGCAGTACTTC	CASSPRDRIVSSYEQYF	few	TRBV28	TRBJ2-7	TRBD1
TGTGCCAGCAGCGTAGGGGCTGTCAATGAGCAGTTCTTC	CASSVGAVNEQFF	many	TRBV9	TRBJ2-1	.
TGTGCCAGCCGTACAGGGGGAACTCCTAGCACAGATACGCAGTATTTT	CASRTGGTPSTDTQYF	.	TRBV28	TRBJ2-3	TRBD1
TGCAGTGCTAGGACGGGGTCCTATGGCTACACCTTC	CSARTGSYGYTF	.	TRBV20-1	TRBJ1-2	.
TGTGCCAGCAGCCAAGCGAGAATTTCCACAGATACGCAGTATTTT	CASSQARISTDTQYF	.	TRBV3-1	TRBJ2-3	.
TGTGCCAGCAGCTGGCGGGGGGCTATCGCAGATACGCAGTATTTT	CASSWRGAIADTQYF	.	TRBV7-2	TRBJ2-3	TRBD2
TGTGCCAGCATCAAAGGGACTAGCGGGAGGACCAGCCAAGAGACCCAGTACTTC	CASIKGTSGRTSQETQYF	.	TRBV7-9	TRBJ2-5	TRBD2
TGTGCCAGCAGCAAGGGCCCCGATGGAGCCATATATTTT	CASSKGPDGAIYF	.	TRBV7-2	TRBJ1-3	.
TGTGCCAGCAGCCTTCGCCCAGTACTAGCGGGAGGGTCCTCTGGGGCCAACGTCCTGACTTTC	CASSLRPVLAGGSSGANVLTF	.	TRBV3-1	TRBJ2-6	TRBD2
TGTGCCAGCAGTGAAGGACCCAGGAACACTGAAGCTTTCTTT	CASSEGPRNTEAFF	few	TRBV2	TRBJ1-1	.
TGTGCCAGCAGCTTAAGGAGCGGGAGGGTCTTCCAAGAGACCCAGTACTTC	CASSLRSGRVFQETQYF	.	TRBV7-2	TRBJ2-5	TRBD2
TGTGCCAGCAGTCGGAGGACAGGGGACGACGAGCAGTACTTC	CASSRRTGDDEQYF	.	TRBV6-5	TRBJ2-7	TRBD1
TGCAGTGCTAAAAATCCCAGACTAGCGGGACCGACTGAGCAGTACTTC	CSAKNPRLAGPTEQYF	.	TRBV20-1	TRBJ2-7	TRBD2
TGCGCCAGCAGCCCTAGCGGGAGCAATGAGCAGTTCTTC	CASSPSGSNEQFF	few	TRBV5-1	TRBJ2-1	TRBD2
TGCAGTGCTAGCCGGGGAAGCCGGGAGACCCAGTACTTC	CSASRGSRETQYF	.	TRBV20-1	TRBJ2-5	.
TGCAGCGTAGGGAATAGCAATCAGCCCCAGCATTTT	CSVGNSNQPQHF	few	TRBV29-1	TRBJ1-5	.
TGTGCCAGCAGTCCCCGAAGGGGGTCCTACGAGCAGTACTTC	CASSPRRGSYEQYF	many	TRBV27	TRBJ2-7	.
TGCAGCGTTCGCTCTAGCGGCTCCTACGAGCAGTACTTC	CSVRSSGSYEQYF	few	TRBV29-1	TRBJ2-7	TRBD2
TGTGCCAGCAGCTACGGAGGACAGGGTGAGGGCACTGAAGCTTTCTTT	CASSYGGQGEGTEAFF	.	TRBV7-2	TRBJ1-1	TRBD1
TGCAGCGCTCAGCGGAGAGAGGAAATAGGTGAGCAGTTCTTC	CSAQRREEIGEQFF	many	TRBV29-1	TRBJ2-1	.
TGTGCCAGCAGCCAACAGGGGCATGGGGGTACGCAGTATTTT	CASSQQGHGGTQYF	many	TRBV3-1	TRBJ2-3	.